This T cell receptor beta chain was sequenced in a study of blood T cell repertoires in COVID-19. Study information: Acute and convalescent COVID-19 specimens originated in the United States, Italy and Spain. T cells, B-cell-depleted T cells, or PBMCs supplied cDNA or gDNA.

CDR1 is KGHDR and CDR2 is SFDVKD in the germline V gene. The CDR3 contains 15 residues. V lost 4 bases and J lost 1; bases outside the gene matches: 4. How the authors handled the data: Amplification of reference gene primers provided the estimated nucleated cell counts. The data were produced by immunoSEQ multiplex PCR, yet TCRdb's version contains in-frame clones alone and is incomplete. That table furnishes V, J and clone size, whereas the DNA furnished D and trimming. Found here are just under 350,000 clones, approximately 89% of them singletons; the top ten hold roughly 3%. This receptor was identified in a woman younger than 30 who had recovered from COVID-19. This rearrangement joins TRBV24-1 to TRBJ1-1, with 8 positions matching TRBD1. The source material was peripheral blood. CDR3 nucleotides: TGTGCCACCAGTGACCCCGGGACAGGGAACACTGAAGCTTTCTTT. Encoded protein: CATSDPGTGNTEAFF.